This TCR beta chain was sequenced for a study of T cell changes during pregnancy in multiple sclerosis. The repertoire was sequenced with immunoSEQ multiplex PCR; TCRdb's copy has only in-frame clones and lacks some. The sample contains approximately 60,000 clones, just over 90% of which appear only once. The CDR3 has 16 amino acids. V lost 2 bases, J lost 2 bases, and 8 bases stayed unmatched. The germline V gene has CDR1 SNHLY and CDR2 FYNNEI. Sequencing was performed on CD4+ T cells from peripheral blood mononuclear cells, taken in the second trimester of pregnancy. The chain combines TRBV2 with TRBJ1-2, with TRBD1 identical over 7 bases. This TCR derives from a female donor with multiple sclerosis, enrolled in a pregnancy study. In nucleotides, the CDR3 is TGTGCCAGCAGTGAAATTAGGGGCAGGGGGAACTATGGCTACACCTTC. This codes for CASSEIRGRGNYGYTF.